This T cell receptor beta chain was captured by sequencing in a study of beta chain features in type 1 diabetes. Points from the study as a whole: Type 1 diabetes patients showed a moderate but significant shortening of TCRB CDR3s in all four CD4+ subsets.

The isolated RNA, all of it, was reverse transcribed, so expressed TCRB transcripts were what got sequenced. Some clones are missing from TCRdb's copy, which holds only in-frame ones; the method was immunoSEQ multiplex PCR. The sample records around 280,000 clones, about 7.8% being singletons. Only a few counts were recorded for this clone. Its antigen is currently unknown. Unmatched junction bases numbered 10, after V lost 5 bases and J lost 3 bases. The CDR3 totals 18 residues. CDR1 and CDR2 (germline): LNHDA, SQIVND (reference sequence). This sequence was found in a woman aged 18-35 years in good health. The chain has TRBV19 and TRBJ2-2; 12 bases align to TRBD2. The sample consisted of central memory CD4+ T cells from blood. The CDR3 DNA follows: TGTGCCAGTAGTTTCGGGCTAGCGGGAGGGCATGACACCGGGGAGCTGTTTTTT. Translated: CASSFGLAGGHDTGELFF.